Below are 31 T cell receptor beta chains sequenced from a single sample in a study of PD-1 blockade in classical Hodgkin lymphoma. After autologous stem cell transplantation all patients relapsed, and prior brentuximab vedotin exposure differed between cohorts. Assay used: immunoSEQ multiplex PCR; TCRdb lists only in-frame clones, some missing. The sample lists about 84,000 clones; roughly 89% were seen once. Source: peripheral blood mononuclear cells (PBMCs), taken at baseline. Every receptor here comes from a human donor with classical Hodgkin lymphoma.

This chain connects TRBV5-6 to TRBJ1-6, with 7 bases aligning to TRBD1. Germline V gene data show CDR1 as SGHDT and CDR2 as YYEEEE. CDR3 length equals 14 residues. V lost 3 bases and J lost 6; bases outside the gene matches: 3. The CDR3, as DNA: TGTGCCAGCAGCTACCGGGACAGTAATTCACCCCTCCACTTT. This codes for CASSYRDSNSPLHF.

The chain couples TRBV27 to TRBJ2-7; maybe TRBD2 (6 bases). The ends were cut back, 0 bases at V and 10 bases at J, with 10 bases in the middle. CDR3 length equals 12 residues. Germline assignment: CDR1 MNHEY and CDR2 SMNVEV (reference sequence). CDR3 DNA: TGTGCCAGCAGTTTATCGGGGGGTAACCAGTACTTC. Protein sequence: CASSLSGGNQYF.

The rearrangement uses TRBV25-1 and TRBJ2-1; TRBD1 matches 9 bases. The CDR3 loop spans 14 amino acids. After removal of 7 bases from V and 5 bases from J, the junction contained 6 bases not matched to a gene. The germline V gene has CDR1 MGHDK and CDR2 SYGVNS. The DNA of the CDR3 is TGTGCCAGCAACCCTGACAGGGGGGACAATGAGCAGTTCTTC. It encodes CASNPDRGDNEQFF.

The chain employs TRBV11-1 and TRBJ2-2; the D is unclear. V lost 1 base, J lost 5 bases, and 5 bases lay in between. The germline V gene encodes CDR1 SGHAT and CDR2 FQDESV (reference sequence). The CDR3 is 13 residues long. Written as DNA, the CDR3 is TGTGCCAGCAGCTTAGACTTTACCGGGGAGCTGTTTTTT. Its protein is CASSLDFTGELFF.

This chain joins TRBV5-1 and TRBJ2-5; a possible D gene is TRBD1 (5 bases). Germline V gives CDR1 SGHRS, CDR2 YFSETQ. V lost 3 bases and J lost 4, with 16 bases in between. This CDR3 has 15 residues. CDR3 sequence (DNA): TGCGCCAGCAGCTCTACAGGTTTCCTTGGAGAGACCCAGTACTTC. This translates into CASSSTGFLGETQYF.

This chain links TRBV6-5 with TRBJ1-1; 10 bases match TRBD1. The germline V gene encodes CDR1 MNHEY and CDR2 SVGAGI. The CDR3 runs 14 residues. J was trimmed by 10 bases and V by 6 bases; bases with no gene match: 11. CDR3 region: CASSYRQGAEGAFF. The CDR3 DNA reads TGTGCCAGCAGCTACCGACAGGGGGCGGAGGGAGCTTTCTTT.

The V call is TRBV2, the J call TRBJ1-2; D unclear. CDR1 is SNHLY, CDR2 FYNNEI, per germline. This CDR3 region has 13 residues. V was trimmed by 6 bases and J by 2 bases, leaving 10 bases between them. As DNA, the CDR3 is TGTGCCAGCAGGTACCGACTAAACTATGGCTACACCTTC. Its protein is CASRYRLNYGYTF.

This rearrangement joins TRBV5-1 to TRBJ2-7, with D unresolved. CDR3 length: 14 residues. V lost 3 bases, J lost 1 base, and 11 bases lay in between. Germline-derived CDR1 and CDR2 are SGHRS and YFSETQ. Here the CDR3 DNA reads TGCGCCAGCAGCTATCAGGCGGTATCCTACGAGCAGTACTTC. The encoded protein is CASSYQAVSYEQYF. The entire variable domain, with the rest obtained from reference TRBV5-1 and TRBJ2-7, is as follows: KAGVTQTPRYLIKTRGQQVTLSCSPISGHRSVSWYQQTPGQGLQFLFEYFSETQRNKGNFPGRFSGRQFSNSRSEMNVSTLELGDSALYLCASSYQAVSYEQYFGPGTRLTVT.

The J gene is TRBJ1-2, the V gene TRBV5-1, with D perhaps matching TRBD1 (5 bases). The CDR3 is 12 amino acids. Trimming took 5 bases from V and 7 from J, leaving 12 bases between them. Per germline, CDR1 SGHRS and CDR2 YFSETQ. CDR3 sequence reads: CASSYGQVGYTF. CDR3 nucleotide sequence: TGCGCCAGCAGTTATGGACAAGTTGGCTACACCTTC.

This chain links TRBV9 with TRBJ2-2, with TRBD2 matching over 7 bases. V was pared by 0 bases and J by 5 bases, with 7 bases of the junction left unmatched. The CDR3 totals 16 residues. Germline V gene sequence: CDR1 SGDLS, CDR2 YYNGEE. CDR3 DNA: TGTGCCAGCAGCGTAGCCCTCGGGGGGAGGACCGGGGAGCTGTTTTTT. Translation gives CASSVALGGRTGELFF.

The chain carries TRBV19 and TRBJ1-5; TRBD1 is a possible D gene (6 bases). Germline CDR1 LNHDA, CDR2 SQIVND (reference sequence). V lost 9 bases to trimming and J lost 1 base, with 16 bases between them. This CDR3 comprises 15 residues. The CDR3 here is CASRRVDRSNQPQHF. In DNA form, the CDR3 reads TGTGCCAGCCGACGGGTTGACAGGAGCAATCAGCCCCAGCATTTT.

This sequence joins TRBV18 and TRBJ1-5; no reliable D call. V lost 3 bases, J lost 0 bases, and 12 bases lay in between. The germline CDR1 and CDR2 sequences are KGHSH and LQKENI. This CDR3 has 16 amino acids. CDR3 DNA sequence: TGTGCCAGCTCACCGTCGGTTCCGATTAGCAATCAGCCCCAGCATTTT. Translated: CASSPSVPISNQPQHF.

This clone was recorded a few times. The chain joins TRBV7-9 to TRBJ2-7; 7 bases match TRBD2. The CDR3 contains 12 residues. The junction had 0 bases not matched to a gene; V was cut back by 2 bases and J by 5 bases. Germline V gene data show CDR1 as SEHNR and CDR2 as FQNEAQ (reference sequence). This CDR3 reads CASSLTSDEQYF. The CDR3 DNA is TGTGCCAGCAGCTTAACTAGCGACGAGCAGTACTTC.

This chain joins TRBV5-4 and TRBJ2-3; 7 positions agree with TRBD2. The V and J ends lost 5 bases and 6 bases, in that order; junction bases with no gene match: 12. CDR1 and CDR2 from the germline V gene are SGHNT and YYREEE (reference sequence). This CDR3 is 15 amino acids long. CDR3 sequence: CASRTRAGNGDTQYF. CDR3 sequence (DNA): TGTGCCAGCAGGACTCGAGCGGGAAATGGGGATACGCAGTATTTT.

The chain combines TRBV14 with TRBJ1-4; unclear D gene. CDR1 and CDR2 from the germline V gene are SGHDN and FVKESK. V lost 0 bases to trimming and J lost 7 bases, with 12 bases between them. CDR3 length: 15 amino acids. CDR3 bases: TGTGCCAGCAGCCAAGAGGTGCAGGAGGTTGAAAAACTGTTTTTT. Amino acid sequence: CASSQEVQEVEKLFF.

There are a few counts of this clone. V usage is TRBV4-1 and J usage is TRBJ1-2; maybe TRBD1 (5 bases). V dropped 4 bases and J dropped 4 bases, with 16 bases sitting between them. The CDR3 consists of 15 residues. Per germline, CDR1 MGHRA and CDR2 YSYEKL. CDR3 DNA sequence: TGCGCCAGCAGCCCCAACCGGGACGGATTCTATGGCTACACCTTC. Protein sequence: CASSPNRDGFYGYTF.

As DNA, the CDR3 is TGTGCCAGCAGCTTGGAGACGGGGGCTTTCTTT. Residues: CASSLETGAFF. J is TRBJ1-1 and V is TRBV5-6; D is unresolved. The CDR3 runs to 11 residues. V lost 0 bases, J lost 11 bases, and 8 bases lay in between. Germline assignment: CDR1 SGHDT and CDR2 YYEEEE.

V gene TRBV7-8 combines with J gene TRBJ2-1; 10 bases match TRBD2. Per germline, CDR1 SGHVS and CDR2 FQNEAQ. The trim removed 4 bases at V and 6 bases at J, leaving 9 bases unmatched. The CDR3 covers 16 residues. CDR3 coding DNA: TGTGCCAGCAGCTCCCGGTTGGCTAGCGGGAGCAATGAGCAGTTCTTC. Its protein product is CASSSRLASGSNEQFF.

This clone was found a few times. The rearrangement uses TRBV5-1 and TRBJ2-7; D is undetermined. The V and J ends lost 4 bases and 2 bases respectively, with 13 bases between them. Germline V gene sequence: CDR1 SGHRS, CDR2 YFSETQ. The CDR3 has 14 amino acids. This CDR3 reads CASSPLDGAYEQYF. In nucleotides, the CDR3 is TGCGCCAGCAGCCCGTTGGACGGCGCCTACGAGCAGTACTTC.

The chain uses TRBV2 and TRBJ2-3; D is perhaps TRBD2 (5 bases). This CDR3 spans 15 amino acids. The germline V gene encodes CDR1 SNHLY and CDR2 FYNNEI. The CDR3 reads CLTYLMGSFTDTQYF. The CDR3 DNA sequence: TGTTTGACTTACCTTATGGGGAGTTTTACAGATACGCAGTATTTT.

The rearrangement uses TRBV5-4 and TRBJ2-3; 14 nucleotides match TRBD2. CDR3 length equals 17 residues. Trimming took 0 bases from V and 5 from J; bases not matched to a gene: 5. Germline CDR1 SGHNT, CDR2 YYREEE (reference sequence). CDR3 loop: CASSLELGTSGRDTQYF. The DNA of the CDR3 is TGTGCCAGCAGCTTGGAACTTGGGACTAGCGGGAGAGATACGCAGTATTTT.

This clone has a single count. This chain uses TRBV4-2 with TRBJ2-7; TRBD2 aligns across 9 bases. Germline V lookup: CDR1 LGHNA, CDR2 YNFKEQ. The V gene end was trimmed by 4 bases and the J gene end by 2 bases; junction bases not matched to a gene: 9. The CDR3 sequence is 16 residues long. The CDR3, as DNA: TGTGCCAGCAGCCTCCGGACTAGCGAGAAGCCCTACGAGCAGTACTTC. This sequence encodes CASSLRTSEKPYEQYF.

The CDR3 is CASSLGFGVTDTQYF. CDR3 bases: TGTGCCAGCAGCTTAGGGTTCGGCGTGACAGATACGCAGTATTTT. The chain combines TRBV13 with TRBJ2-3; D not resolved. The CDR3 contains 15 residues. Germline assignment: CDR1 PRHDT and CDR2 FYEKMQ (reference sequence). Trimming took 0 bases from V and 3 from J, leaving 10 bases between them.

This chain uses TRBV7-2 with TRBJ1-1; D unclear. Trimming left V 0 bases short and J 1 base short, with 3 bases between. Germline values: CDR1 SGHTA, CDR2 FQGNSA. This CDR3 contains 13 residues. CDR3 nucleotides: TGTGCCAGCAGCTTAGCTGGGAACACTGAAGCTTTCTTT. This codes for CASSLAGNTEAFF.

The chain is built from TRBV5-4 and TRBJ2-1, with TRBD2 matching 7 bases. V lost 1 base, J lost 10 bases, and 8 bases stayed unmatched. This CDR3 is 14 amino acids long. The V gene's germline CDR1 is SGHNT and CDR2 YYREEE (reference sequence). CDR3 sequence reads: CASSLSGLVGEQFF. The CDR3, as DNA: TGTGCCAGCAGCTTGTCCGGACTAGTGGGGGAGCAGTTCTTC.

This sequence joins TRBV7-2 and TRBJ1-1; no clear D gene. V was pared by 1 base and J by 2 bases, with 8 bases between. Looked up from germline, CDR1 is SGHTA and CDR2 is FQGNSA. CDR3 length equals 14 residues. CDR3 residues: CASSLDGVNTEAFF. In DNA form, the CDR3 reads TGTGCCAGCAGCTTAGATGGAGTTAACACTGAAGCTTTCTTT.

The chain employs TRBV2 and TRBJ2-1, with 8 positions matching TRBD1. Per the germline V gene, CDR1 is SNHLY and CDR2 is FYNNEI. The length of the CDR3 is 15 residues. V lost 6 bases, J lost 0 bases, and 4 bases stayed unmatched. The CDR3 coding sequence is TGTGCCAGCAGGCAAGACAGGGGCTCCTACAATGAGCAGTTCTTC. Translated: CASRQDRGSYNEQFF.

V gene TRBV30 combines with J gene TRBJ2-7; D is unresolved. Trimming took off 7 bases at V and 1 base at J, with 23 bases between the two ends. Germline-derived CDR1 and CDR2 are GTSNPN and SVGIG (reference sequence). The CDR3 consists of 16 residues. The CDR3 loop reads CAFSAGHVLTSYEQYF. The DNA of the CDR3 is TGTGCCTTTTCCGCCGGGCATGTCTTAACTTCCTACGAGCAGTACTTC.

This clone was seen only once. This chain connects TRBV2 to TRBJ2-5; 7 bases line up with TRBD2. The CDR3 has 13 amino acids. Trimming took 5 bases from V and 5 from J; bases not matched to a gene: 5. Germline loops: CDR1 SNHLY, CDR2 FYNNEI. CDR3 in amino acids: CASSSLGGETQYF. The CDR3 DNA follows: TGTGCCAGCAGTTCCTTGGGGGGGGAGACCCAGTACTTC.

This clone showed up just a few times. The chain carries TRBV5-1 and TRBJ1-5; D may be TRBD1 (6 bases). The CDR3 extends over 13 amino acids. Trimming took 3 bases from V and 7 from J, leaving 11 bases between them. Germline CDR1 SGHRS, CDR2 YFSETQ. The CDR3 sequence: CASSSVGGQPQHF. CDR3 nucleotide sequence: TGCGCCAGCAGCTCGGTCGGGGGCCAGCCCCAGCATTTT.

This clone was observed once. The chain recombines TRBV28 with TRBJ2-7; 10 positions match TRBD2. Germline CDR1 and CDR2: MDHEN and SYDVKM. CDR3 length: 14 residues. The V and J ends lost 10 bases and 4 bases, in that order; junction bases with no gene match: 10. CDR3 coding DNA: TGTGCCACCTCTATAGCGGGACTAGCGTACGAGCAGTACTTC. Residues: CATSIAGLAYEQYF.